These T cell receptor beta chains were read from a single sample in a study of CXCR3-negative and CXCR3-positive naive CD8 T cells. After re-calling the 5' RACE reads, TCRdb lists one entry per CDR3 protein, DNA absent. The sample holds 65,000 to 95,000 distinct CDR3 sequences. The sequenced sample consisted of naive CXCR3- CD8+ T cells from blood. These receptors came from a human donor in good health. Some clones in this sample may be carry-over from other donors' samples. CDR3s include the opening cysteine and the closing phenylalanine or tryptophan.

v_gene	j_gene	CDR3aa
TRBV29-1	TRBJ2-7	CSVEDQDKSSYEQYF
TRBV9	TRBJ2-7	CASSVGGSGLQYF
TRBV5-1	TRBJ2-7	CASARDRTGAGEQYF
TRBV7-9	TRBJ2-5	CASSLKLGKEETQYF
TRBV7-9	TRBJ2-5	CASSPVTSGKETQYF
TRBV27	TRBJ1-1	CASSFVAGNTEAFF
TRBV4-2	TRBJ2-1	CASTSIGYNEQFF
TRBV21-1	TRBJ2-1	CASRYRVGVGSYNEQFF
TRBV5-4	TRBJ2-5	CASSPPGQGLWETQYF
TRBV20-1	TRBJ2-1	CSASGGGVFPYNEQFF
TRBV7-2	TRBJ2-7	CASSLGGSGLAGSEQYF
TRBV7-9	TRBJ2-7	CASSLERSSNEQYF
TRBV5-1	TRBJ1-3	CASSLGTGNTIYF
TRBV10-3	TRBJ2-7	CAIRDRESYEQYF
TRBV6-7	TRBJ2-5	CASTTEGRHQETQYF
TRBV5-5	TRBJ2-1	CASSFLTGSNEQFF
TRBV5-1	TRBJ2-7	CASRPVQGPSYEQYF
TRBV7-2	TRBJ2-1	CASSFAPGQELFF
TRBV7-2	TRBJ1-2	CASSPAGDFPGYTF
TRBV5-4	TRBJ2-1	CASSLGSSGNEQFF
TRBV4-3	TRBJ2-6	CASSQTQGTGANVLTF
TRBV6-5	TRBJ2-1	CASSLLAGGSPAYNEQFF
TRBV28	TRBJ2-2	CASSLGTFTGELFF
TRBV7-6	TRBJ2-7	CASSPGQGFYEQYF
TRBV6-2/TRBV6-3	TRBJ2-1	CASSYLAGYDNEQFF
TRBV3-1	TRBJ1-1	CASSPGTGGEGDTEAFF
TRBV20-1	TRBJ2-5	CSARREGVETQYF
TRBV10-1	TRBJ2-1	CASSESYRANEQFF
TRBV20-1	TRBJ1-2	CSATGTGNYGYTF
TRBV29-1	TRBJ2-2	CSVRDRNTGELFF
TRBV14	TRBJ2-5	CASSQVDAGTQYF
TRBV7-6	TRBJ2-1	CASSFRDSDNEQFF
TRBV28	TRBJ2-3	CASTPVPGARGGDTQYF
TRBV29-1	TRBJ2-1	CSVLGPIYNEQFF
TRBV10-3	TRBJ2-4	CAISESGTGKENIQYF
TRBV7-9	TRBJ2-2	CASSFLAAGLQGGELFF
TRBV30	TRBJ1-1	CAWIGAGGEAFF
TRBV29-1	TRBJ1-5	CSVEAGQGKPQHF
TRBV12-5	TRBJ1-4	CASDGKSNEKLFF
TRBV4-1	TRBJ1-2	CASSLYRDNNYGYTF
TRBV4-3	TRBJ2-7	CASSQDSDLSYEQYF
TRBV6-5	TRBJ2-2	CASSLLSDTGELFF
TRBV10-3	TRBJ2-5	CAISETDTAQETQYF
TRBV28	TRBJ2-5	CASSLYPTGGATGVTQYF
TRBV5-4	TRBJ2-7	CASSHGTGLTYEQYF